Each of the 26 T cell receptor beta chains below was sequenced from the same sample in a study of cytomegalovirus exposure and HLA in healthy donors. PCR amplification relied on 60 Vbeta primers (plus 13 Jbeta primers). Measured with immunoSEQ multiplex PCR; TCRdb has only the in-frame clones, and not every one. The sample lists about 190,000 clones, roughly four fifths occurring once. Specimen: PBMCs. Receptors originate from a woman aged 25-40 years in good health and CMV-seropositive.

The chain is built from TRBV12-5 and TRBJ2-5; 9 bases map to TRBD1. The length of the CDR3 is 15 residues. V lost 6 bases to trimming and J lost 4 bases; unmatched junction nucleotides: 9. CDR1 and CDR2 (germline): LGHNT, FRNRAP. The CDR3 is CASGLTGGRGETQYF. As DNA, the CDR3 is TGTGCTAGTGGCCTTACAGGGGGCAGAGGAGAGACCCAGTACTTC.

The DNA for the CDR3 is TGTGCCAGCAGTTTATTGACACCGAACACTGAAGCTTTCTTT. It yields the protein CASSLLTPNTEAFF. The chain joins TRBV27 to TRBJ1-1; D call uncertain. The V gene lost 1 base and the J gene lost 1 base, with 7 bases spanning the gap. This CDR3 comprises 14 residues. Germline assignment: CDR1 MNHEY and CDR2 SMNVEV (reference sequence).

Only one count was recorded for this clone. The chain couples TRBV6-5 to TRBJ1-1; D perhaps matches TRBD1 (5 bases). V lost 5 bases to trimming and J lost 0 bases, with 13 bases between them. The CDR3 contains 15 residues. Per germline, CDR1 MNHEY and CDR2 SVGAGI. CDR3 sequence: CASSLGRGMNTEAFF. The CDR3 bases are TGTGCCAGCAGTCTTGGGCGGGGGATGAACACTGAAGCTTTCTTT.

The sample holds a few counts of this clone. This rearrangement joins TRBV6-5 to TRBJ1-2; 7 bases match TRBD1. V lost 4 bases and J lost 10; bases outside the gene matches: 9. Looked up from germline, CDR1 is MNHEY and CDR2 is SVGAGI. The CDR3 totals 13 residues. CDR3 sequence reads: CASSSPGQLVYTF. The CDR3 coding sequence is TGTGCCAGCAGTTCACCGGGACAGCTTGTCTACACCTTC.

The CDR3 DNA follows: TGTGCCAGCAGCCAAGATTCGCAGGCTAACTATGGCTACACCTTC. Translation gives CASSQDSQANYGYTF. This sequence joins TRBV4-2 and TRBJ1-2; no definite D call. Trimming took 0 bases from V and 0 from J, leaving 8 bases between them. CDR3 length equals 15 residues. In germline, CDR1 is LGHNA, CDR2 YNFKEQ.

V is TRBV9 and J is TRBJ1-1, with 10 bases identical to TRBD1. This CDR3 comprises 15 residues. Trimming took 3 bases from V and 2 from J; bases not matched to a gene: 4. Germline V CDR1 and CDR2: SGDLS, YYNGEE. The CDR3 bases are TGTGCCAGCAGCGCGACAGGGGGCGAAAACACTGAAGCTTTCTTT. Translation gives CASSATGGENTEAFF.

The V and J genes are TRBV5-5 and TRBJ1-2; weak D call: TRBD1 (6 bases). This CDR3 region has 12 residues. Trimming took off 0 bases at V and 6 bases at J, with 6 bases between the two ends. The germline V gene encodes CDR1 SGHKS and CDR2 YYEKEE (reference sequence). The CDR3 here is CASSLDRDGYTF. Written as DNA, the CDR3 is TGTGCCAGCAGCTTGGACAGGGATGGCTACACCTTC.

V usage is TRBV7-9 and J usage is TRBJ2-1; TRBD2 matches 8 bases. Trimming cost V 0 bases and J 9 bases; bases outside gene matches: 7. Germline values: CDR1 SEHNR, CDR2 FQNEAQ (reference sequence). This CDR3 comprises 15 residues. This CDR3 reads CASSLASGGPGEQFF. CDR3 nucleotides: TGTGCCAGCAGCTTAGCGTCGGGAGGGCCTGGTGAGCAGTTCTTC. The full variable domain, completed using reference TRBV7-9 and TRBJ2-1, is DTGVSQNPRHKITKRGQNVTFRCDPISEHNRLYWYRQTLGQGPEFLTYFQNEAQLEKSRLLSDRFSAERPKGSFSTLEIQRTEQGDSAMYLCASSLASGGPGEQFFGPGTRLTVL.

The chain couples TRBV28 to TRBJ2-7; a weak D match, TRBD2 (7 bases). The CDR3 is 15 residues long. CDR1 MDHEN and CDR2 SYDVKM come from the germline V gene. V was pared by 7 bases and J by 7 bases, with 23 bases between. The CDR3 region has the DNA TGTGCCAGCATTCTAGGGGGTGCTAGCGGACAAGAGCAGTACTTC. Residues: CASILGGASGQEQYF.

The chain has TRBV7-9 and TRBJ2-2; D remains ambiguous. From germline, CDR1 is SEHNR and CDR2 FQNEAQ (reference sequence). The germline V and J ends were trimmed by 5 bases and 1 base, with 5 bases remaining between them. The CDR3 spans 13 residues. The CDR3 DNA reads TGTGCCAGCAGCATCAGGAACACCGGGGAGCTGTTTTTT. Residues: CASSIRNTGELFF.

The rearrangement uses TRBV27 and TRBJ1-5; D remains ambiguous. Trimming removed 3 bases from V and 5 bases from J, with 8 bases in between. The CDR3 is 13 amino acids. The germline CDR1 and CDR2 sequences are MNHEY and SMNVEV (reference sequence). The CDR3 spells CASSFVADQPQHF. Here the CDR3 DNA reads TGTGCCAGCAGTTTCGTGGCTGATCAGCCCCAGCATTTT.

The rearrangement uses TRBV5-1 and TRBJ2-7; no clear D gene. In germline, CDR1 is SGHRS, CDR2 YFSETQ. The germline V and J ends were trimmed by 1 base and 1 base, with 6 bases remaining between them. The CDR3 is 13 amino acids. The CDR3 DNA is TGCGCCAGCAGCTTGTACAAATCCTACGAGCAGTACTTC. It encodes CASSLYKSYEQYF.

The CDR3 nucleotides are TGTGCAAGTCGATTGTGGCAGGTTGGAAACACCATATATTTT. Its protein is CASRLWQVGNTIYF. The V and J genes are TRBV12-2 and TRBJ1-3; the table's TRBD1 call for D was not verified on the DNA. TRBV12-2 is noted as a pseudogene. The CDR3 is 14 amino acids.

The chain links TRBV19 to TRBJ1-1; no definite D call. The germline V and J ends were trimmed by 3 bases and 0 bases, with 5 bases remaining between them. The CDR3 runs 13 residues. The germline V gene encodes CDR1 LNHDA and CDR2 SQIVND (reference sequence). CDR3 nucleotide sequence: TGTGCCAGTAGTATTCGAGTGAACACTGAAGCTTTCTTT. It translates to CASSIRVNTEAFF.

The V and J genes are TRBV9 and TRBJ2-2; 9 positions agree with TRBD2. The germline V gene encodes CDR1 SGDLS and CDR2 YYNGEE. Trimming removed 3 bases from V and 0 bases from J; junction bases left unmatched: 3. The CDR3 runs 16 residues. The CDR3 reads CASSATSGSNTGELFF. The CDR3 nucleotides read TGTGCCAGCAGCGCGACTAGCGGTTCGAACACCGGGGAGCTGTTTTTT.

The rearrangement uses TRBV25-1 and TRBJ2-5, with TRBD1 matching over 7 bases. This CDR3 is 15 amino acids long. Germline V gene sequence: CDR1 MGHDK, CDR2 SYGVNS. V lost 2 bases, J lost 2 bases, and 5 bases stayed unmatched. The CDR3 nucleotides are TGTGCCAGCAGTGAAGGGGACAGAATACAAGAGACCCAGTACTTC. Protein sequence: CASSEGDRIQETQYF.

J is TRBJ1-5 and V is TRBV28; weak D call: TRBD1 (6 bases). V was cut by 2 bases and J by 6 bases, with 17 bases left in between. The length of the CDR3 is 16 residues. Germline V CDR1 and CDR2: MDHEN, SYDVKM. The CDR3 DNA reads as TGTGCCAGCAGTTTACAGGGGACGTGGGGGCGTCAGCCCCAGCATTTT. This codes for CASSLQGTWGRQPQHF.

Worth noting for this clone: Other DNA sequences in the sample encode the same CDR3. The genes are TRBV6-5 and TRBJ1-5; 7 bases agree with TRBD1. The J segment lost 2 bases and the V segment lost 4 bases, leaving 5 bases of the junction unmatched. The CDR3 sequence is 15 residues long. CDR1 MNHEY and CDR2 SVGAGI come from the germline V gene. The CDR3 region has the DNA TGTGCCAGCAGTTCACAGGGGCTGGGCAATCAGCCCCAGCATTTT. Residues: CASSSQGLGNQPQHF.

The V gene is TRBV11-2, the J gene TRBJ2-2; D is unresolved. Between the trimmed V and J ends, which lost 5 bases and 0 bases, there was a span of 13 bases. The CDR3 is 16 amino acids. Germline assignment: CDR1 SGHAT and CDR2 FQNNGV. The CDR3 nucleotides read TGTGCCAGCAGCCAAGTTGGCAGTTCGAACACCGGGGAGCTGTTTTTT. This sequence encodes CASSQVGSSNTGELFF.

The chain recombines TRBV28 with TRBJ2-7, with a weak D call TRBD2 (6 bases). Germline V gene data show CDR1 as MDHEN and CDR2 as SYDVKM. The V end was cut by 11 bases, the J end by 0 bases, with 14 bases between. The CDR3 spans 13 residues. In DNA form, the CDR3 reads TGTGCCTGCCGGGACTTACACTCCTACGAGCAGTACTTC. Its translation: CACRDLHSYEQYF.

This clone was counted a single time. CDR3 in amino acids: CASSALGGGRVEEQYF. The CDR3 nucleotides are TGTGCCAGCAGCGCCCTTGGTGGCGGGAGGGTTGAGGAGCAGTACTTC. The genes are TRBV11-2 and TRBJ2-7, with TRBD2 identical over 9 bases. Germline values: CDR1 SGHAT, CDR2 FQNNGV. Germline trimming cut 5 bases from V and 7 bases from J; bases unmatched to any gene: 15. This CDR3 has 16 residues.

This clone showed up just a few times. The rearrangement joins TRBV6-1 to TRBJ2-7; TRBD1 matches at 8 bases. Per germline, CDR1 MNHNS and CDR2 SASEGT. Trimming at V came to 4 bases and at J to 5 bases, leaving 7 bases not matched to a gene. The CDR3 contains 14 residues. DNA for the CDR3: TGTGCCAGCAGTGGGTCCCGGGACAGGAACGAGCAGTACTTC. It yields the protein CASSGSRDRNEQYF.

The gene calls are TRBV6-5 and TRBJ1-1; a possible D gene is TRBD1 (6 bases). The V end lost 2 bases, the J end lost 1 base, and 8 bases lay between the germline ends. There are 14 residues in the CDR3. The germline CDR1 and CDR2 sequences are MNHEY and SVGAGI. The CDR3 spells CASSYAGENTEAFF. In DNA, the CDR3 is TGTGCCAGCAGTTACGCAGGGGAGAACACTGAAGCTTTCTTT.

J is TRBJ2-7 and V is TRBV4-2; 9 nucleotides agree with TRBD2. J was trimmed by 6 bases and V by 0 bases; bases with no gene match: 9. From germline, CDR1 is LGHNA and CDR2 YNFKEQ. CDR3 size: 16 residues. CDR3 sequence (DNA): TGTGCCAGCAGCCAAGAGCAGGGGACTAGCTTTTTCGAGCAGTACTTC. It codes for CASSQEQGTSFFEQYF.

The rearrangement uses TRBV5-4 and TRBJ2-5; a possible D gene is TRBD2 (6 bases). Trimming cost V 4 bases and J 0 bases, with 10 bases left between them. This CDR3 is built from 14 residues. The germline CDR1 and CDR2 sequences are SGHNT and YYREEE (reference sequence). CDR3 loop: CASSPGRYQETQYF. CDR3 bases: TGTGCCAGCAGCCCCGGGAGATACCAAGAGACCCAGTACTTC.

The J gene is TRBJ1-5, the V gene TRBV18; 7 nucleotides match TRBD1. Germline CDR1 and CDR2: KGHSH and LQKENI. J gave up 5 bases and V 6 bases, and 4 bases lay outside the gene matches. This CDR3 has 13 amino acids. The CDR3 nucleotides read TGTGCCAGCTCCGGGGACAGTGATCAGCCCCAGCATTTT. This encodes CASSGDSDQPQHF.